The clone carrying this T cell receptor (beta chain) was counted at least ten times. Its antigen is currently unknown. Regions amplified from RNA transcripts were the TCR beta CDR3 regions. During a first-round RT-PCR of the TCR CDR3, the HTBI primer set was used. Each CDR3 protein is one row after TCRdb ran MiXCR on the multiplex PCR reads. The data show about 370,000 distinct CDR3 sequences, roughly 15% seen once. This entry belongs to a study of T cells in Graves' hyperthyroidism and ophthalmopathy. Study outcomes and limitations: Before onset, by a median of about six months, the model predicted ophthalmopathy. Blood also contained most expanded thyroid clonotypes above 0.001.

CDR1 is DFQATT, CDR2 SNEGSKA, per germline (reference sequence). The CDR3 spans 17 residues. V lost 0 bases to trimming and J lost 7 bases; unmatched junction nucleotides: 11. Each ophthalmopathy patient scored at least 3 on the Clinical Activity Score and at least 4 on NOSPECS grade, with duration under 3 months. Clinical symptoms, serum thyroxine and TRAb, thyroid ultrasound and orbital computed tomography were used for the diagnoses. The TCR was taken from a woman in her sixties or seventies with Graves' ophthalmopathy. This chain connects TRBV20-1 to TRBJ2-1, with 11 bases aligning to TRBD2. Source material: blood. The CDR3 spells CSARDLRTSGRGNEQFF. The CDR3 DNA reads as TGCAGTGCTAGAGACCTAAGGACTAGCGGGCGTGGGAATGAGCAGTTCTTC.